A selection of T cell receptor beta chains follows, all from one sample in a study of blood T cell repertoires in COVID-19. Profiling relied on immunoSEQ multiplex PCR, and the TCRdb table lists in-frame clones only, not all of them. The data contain 190,000 or so clones, roughly nine tenths of them seen just once; the ten biggest clones take up around 8.9%. Input material: PBMCs or T cells enriched from blood (not recorded which). The receptors shown here come from a woman younger than 35 who had recovered from COVID-19. The CDR3 runs from the conserved cysteine through the conserved F or W. D genes are given only for firm matches. Clone size is shown for a subset of rows, as once, few, many or a class of expanded clone.

. | TRBJ1-2 | once | TRBV7-9 | CATVWEGYGYTF | TGTGCCACTGTCTGGGAGGGCTATGGCTACACCTTC
. | TRBJ1-5 | . | TRBV7-9 | CASSLSGNQPQHF | TGTGCCAGCAGCTTGTCGGGGAATCAGCCCCAGCATTTT
TRBD2 | TRBJ2-2 | . | TRBV27 | CASSFETDGGGRMPGELFF | TGTGCCAGCAGTTTCGAGACTGACGGGGGGGGACGGATGCCCGGGGAGCTGTTTTTT
. | TRBJ1-1 | . | TRBV28 | CASRGGSYTEAFF | TGTGCCAGCAGGGGGGGATCCTACACTGAAGCTTTCTTT
. | TRBJ1-1 | . | TRBV10-3 | CAISPGSQNTEAFF | TGTGCCATCAGTCCCGGGTCCCAGAACACTGAAGCTTTCTTT
TRBD1 | TRBJ2-7 | . | TRBV7-6 | CASSLGPGTGGAIYEQYF | TGTGCCAGCAGCTTAGGTCCCGGGACAGGGGGCGCTATCTACGAGCAGTACTTC
. | TRBJ2-7 | . | TRBV11-3 | CASSSMYSGIVYEQYF | TGTGCCAGCAGCTCCATGTATTCAGGGATCGTCTACGAGCAGTACTTC
. | TRBJ1-2 | once | TRBV28 | CASSSYSTGMLNYGYTF | TGTGCCAGCAGTTCATACTCGACAGGCATGCTTAACTATGGCTACACCTTC
. | TRBJ1-1 | . | TRBV4-1 | CASSQGGRGIF | TGCGCCAGCAGCCAAGGGGGGCGGGGGATCTTT
TRBD2 | TRBJ2-7 | . | TRBV5-1 | CASSLGMSGGKIDEQYF | TGCGCCAGCAGCTTGGGTATGAGCGGGGGGAAGATCGACGAGCAGTACTTC
. | TRBJ2-1 | . | TRBV9 | CASSVSGTFNNNEQFF | TGTGCCAGCAGCGTATCGGGAACATTTAATAACAATGAGCAGTTCTTC
TRBD1 | TRBJ1-1 | . | TRBV18 | CASSRTGDLNTEAFF | TGTGCCAGCTCAAGGACAGGGGATTTGAATACTGAAGCTTTCTTT
. | TRBJ2-6 | . | TRBV11-2 | CASSLSRTGANVLTF | TGTGCCAGCAGCTTAAGCCGAACTGGGGCCAACGTCCTGACTTTC
TRBD2 | TRBJ2-1 | . | TRBV2 | CASEVGASGGLRQFF | TGTGCCAGTGAGGTAGGGGCTAGCGGGGGATTGAGGCAGTTCTTC
TRBD1 | TRBJ1-5 | . | TRBV28 | CASSPQGAGNQPQHF | TGTGCCAGCAGTCCCCAGGGGGCCGGCAATCAGCCCCAGCATTTT
. | TRBJ1-1 | . | TRBV27 | CASSLQGPTEAFF | TGTGCCAGCAGTTTGCAGGGTCCCACTGAAGCTTTCTTT
. | TRBJ1-1 | . | TRBV2 | CASSDFLDTEAFF | TGTGCCAGCAGTGACTTCTTAGACACTGAAGCTTTCTTT
. | TRBJ1-4 | . | TRBV9 | CLHQVFFVEKLFF | TGTTTACATCAGGTCTTCTTTGTGGAAAAACTGTTTTTT
TRBD2 | TRBJ2-7 | . | TRBV3-1/TRBV3-2 | CASSPRPSSGGSYEQYF | TGTGCCAGCAGCCCCCGCCCATCGAGCGGGGGTTCCTACGAGCAGTACTTC
TRBD1 | TRBJ2-7 | . | TRBV5-6 | CASSFGTDSFYEQYF | TGTGCCAGCAGCTTCGGGACAGACTCGTTCTACGAGCAGTACTTC
TRBD1 | TRBJ1-5 | few | TRBV27 | CASSGTGHNQPQHF | TGTGCCAGCAGTGGGACAGGACACAATCAGCCCCAGCATTTT
. | TRBJ1-1 | . | TRBV30 | CAWSEQGQRAFF | TGTGCCTGGAGCGAACAGGGTCAGAGAGCTTTCTTT
. | TRBJ2-7 | . | TRBV23-1 | CASSQSSTGKYEQYF | TGCGCCAGCAGTCAATCATCGACAGGTAAATACGAGCAGTACTTC
TRBD1 | TRBJ1-1 | . | TRBV19 | CASSPGGSNTEAFF | TGTGCCAGCTCCCCAGGGGGGTCGAACACTGAAGCTTTCTTT
. | TRBJ1-2 | . | TRBV27 | CASSIAAGDPLVTF | TGTGCCAGCAGTATCGCCGCGGGGGACCCTCTAGTCACCTTC
. | TRBJ1-6 | . | TRBV21-1 | CASSKVRSGSSYNSPLHF | TGTGCCAGCAGCAAAGTCAGGAGCGGGAGCTCCTATAATTCACCCCTCCACTTT
TRBD1 | TRBJ1-3 | . | TRBV6-4 | CASLYRRDRERLLSGNTIYF | TGTGCCAGCCTATACCGGCGGGACAGGGAAAGATTGCTCTCTGGAAACACCATATATTTT
. | TRBJ1-6 | . | TRBV5-1 | CASSPGAGLNSPLHF | TGCGCCAGCAGCCCTGGGGCAGGGCTCAATTCACCCCTCCACTTT
. | TRBJ1-5 | . | TRBV4-1 | CASSPRQASGPQHF | TGCGCCAGCAGCCCGCGACAGGCCTCAGGGCCCCAGCATTTT
TRBD2 | TRBJ2-1 | . | TRBV9 | CASNGGGPYNEQFF | TGTGCCAGCAACGGCGGGGGGCCCTACAATGAGCAGTTCTTC
TRBD1 | TRBJ2-1 | . | TRBV11-2 | CASSLDPRDSEQFF | TGTGCCAGCAGCTTAGATCCCCGGGACAGCGAGCAGTTCTTC
. | TRBJ2-1 | . | TRBV4-1 | CASSQGQRSGNEQFF | TGCGCCAGCAGCCAAGGGCAGCGGAGCGGGAATGAGCAGTTCTTC
. | TRBJ1-2 | . | TRBV3-1/TRBV3-2 | CASSGAWYGYTF | TGTGCCAGCAGCGGGGCTTGGTATGGCTACACCTTC
TRBD1 | TRBJ2-7 | few | TRBV2 | CADKTGDSYEQYF | TGTGCCGATAAAACAGGGGACTCCTACGAGCAGTACTTC
TRBD1 | TRBJ1-6 | . | TRBV19 | CAIRDRDNSPLHF | TGTGCCATCCGGGACAGGGACAATTCACCCCTCCACTTT
. | TRBJ2-7 | once | TRBV9 | CASSVGTFYGEQYF | TGTGCCAGCAGCGTAGGGACATTTTACGGCGAGCAGTACTTC
. | TRBJ2-3 | . | TRBV10-2 | CASSESSGSAGLTDTQYF | TGCGCCAGCAGTGAAAGTTCGGGTTCGGCGGGTCTAACAGATACGCAGTATTTT
. | TRBJ1-4 | . | TRBV30 | CAWTGATNEKLFF | TGTGCCTGGACGGGGGCAACTAATGAAAAACTGTTTTTT
TRBD1 | TRBJ2-7 | . | TRBV28 | CASRALQGTNFYEQYF | TGTGCCAGCAGAGCATTACAGGGGACCAATTTCTACGAGCAGTACTTC
. | TRBJ1-4 | . | TRBV29-1 | CSVRGGGGREKLFF | TGCAGCGTGAGAGGCGGGGGGGGACGTGAAAAACTGTTTTTT
. | TRBJ2-4 | . | TRBV29-1 | CRTLRGGEDIQYF | TGCCGAACGCTGAGGGGGGGGGAAGACATTCAGTACTTC
. | TRBJ1-1 | . | TRBV2 | CASQNREKGTEAFF | TGTGCCAGCCAAAACAGGGAGAAGGGGACTGAAGCTTTCTTT
. | TRBJ1-2 | . | TRBV19 | CASSINFQGNSFGYGYTF | TGTGCCAGTAGTATAAATTTCCAGGGCAACTCCTTTGGCTATGGCTACACCTTC
. | TRBJ2-7 | . | TRBV7-9 | CASSLTRFVQSVYNEQYF | TGTGCCAGCAGCTTAACTCGTTTCGTACAGTCGGTGTATAACGAGCAGTACTTC
. | TRBJ1-5 | . | TRBV28 | CASSSSYSNQPQHF | TGTGCCAGCAGTTCTTCTTATAGCAATCAGCCCCAGCATTTT
TRBD1 | TRBJ2-7 | . | TRBV4-2 | CASSQSFRDRSYEQYF | TGTGCCAGCAGCCAATCCTTCCGGGACAGAAGCTACGAGCAGTACTTC
. | TRBJ2-7 | . | TRBV7-9 | CASSAQGHEQYF | TGTGCCAGCAGCGCACAGGGCCACGAGCAGTACTTC